This T cell receptor beta chain was retrieved from a study of T cell changes during pregnancy in multiple sclerosis. Libraries were prepared by immunoSEQ multiplex PCR; TCRdb keeps only in-frame clonotypes and omits some of them. Of under 75,000 clones in the sample, more than 85% were seen once. With 3 bases clipped from V and 4 bases from J, the junction kept 7 bases outside the gene matches. This CDR3 spans 15 amino acids. Germline CDR1 reads SGHNT; CDR2 reads YENEEA. This receptor was obtained from a female donor in good health, enrolled as a control in a pregnancy study. The chain links TRBV11-3 to TRBJ1-1; the match to TRBD1 covers 8 bases. The source was peripheral blood, collected in the third trimester of pregnancy. The CDR3 region is CASSLNGQGGTEAFF. Here the CDR3 DNA reads TGTGCCAGCAGCTTGAACGGACAGGGAGGCACTGAAGCTTTCTTT.